The 4 T cell receptor beta chains below all came from one sample that was sequenced in a study of identical twins. One entry per CDR3 protein results from TCRdb running MiXCR on the 5' RACE reads. The repertoire includes 700,000 or so distinct CDR3 sequences, 8% to 9% of them detected once, and about 0.98% sits in the top ten. This sample also belongs to another study, concerning yellow fever vaccine responses in identical twins.

What was sequenced was PBMCs. The receptors here all came from a woman between 18 and 29 years old in good health.

This clonotype was counted only a few times. The chain employs TRBV28 and TRBJ2-3; a possible D gene is TRBD1 (6 bases). Per germline, CDR1 MDHEN and CDR2 SYDVKM. V lost 2 bases, J lost 2 bases, and 11 bases lay in between. The CDR3 has 15 residues. CDR3 protein: CASSLEPGVTDTQYF. The CDR3 DNA is TGTGCCAGCAGTTTAGAACCAGGGGTCACAGATACGCAGTATTTT.

This clonotype was picked up a small number of times. This sequence joins TRBV7-6 and TRBJ2-3; 8 bases line up with TRBD1. This CDR3 is 15 amino acids long. After removal of 5 bases from V and 6 bases from J, the junction contained 10 bases not matched to a gene. Germline loops: CDR1 SGHVS, CDR2 FNYEAQ. CDR3 DNA sequence: TGTGCCAGCAGCGCGTTACAGGGGGTAATGGATACGCAGTATTTT. Translation: CASSALQGVMDTQYF.

Here the CDR3 reads CASSEALRRSLSDTQYF. The CDR3 coding sequence is TGTGCCAGCAGTGAAGCGCTTCGGAGATCTCTGTCAGATACGCAGTATTTT. This sequence joins TRBV2 and TRBJ2-3, with D unclear. The CDR3 contains 17 residues. V was shortened by 0 bases and J by 4 bases, with 17 bases between the two germline ends. Per germline, CDR1 SNHLY and CDR2 FYNNEI. Complete variable domain (other parts from reference TRBV2 and TRBJ2-3): EPEVTQTPSHQVTQMGQEVILRCVPISNHLYFYWYRQILGQKVEFLVSFYNNEISEKSEIFDDQFSVERPDGSNFTLKIRSTKLEDSAMYFCASSEALRRSLSDTQYFGPGTRLTVL.

This clonotype was recorded a few times. The chain combines TRBV6-1 with TRBJ2-7; D might be TRBD2 (5 bases). From germline, CDR1 is MNHNS and CDR2 SASEGT. The CDR3 covers 13 residues. V was cut by 7 bases and J by 6 bases, with 16 bases left in between. CDR3 sequence: CASTSSAGSEQYF. As DNA, the CDR3 is TGTGCCAGCACCTCGTCGGCGGGCAGCGAGCAGTACTTC.